The 19 T cell receptor beta chains below all came from one sample that was sequenced in a study of CD4+ T cells in melanoma. The method was immunoSEQ multiplex PCR; TCRdb's version includes in-frame clones alone and lacks a portion of them. The sample consists of a few thousand clones, 64% of them appearing once. The sample was cells from a culture (not recorded whether cultured in vitro). The receptor source for this set is a human donor with melanoma.

The chain has TRBV6-2 or TRBV6-3 and TRBJ1-2; no definite D call. In germline, CDR1 is MNHEY, CDR2 SVGEGT. V shed 5 bases and J shed 2 bases, with 12 bases lying between them. CDR3 length equals 14 residues. CDR3 amino acids: CASSQRHTNYGYTF. The CDR3 DNA sequence: TGTGCCAGCAGTCAAAGACATACCAACTATGGCTACACCTTC.

This chain joins TRBV2 and TRBJ1-2; 9 nucleotides line up with TRBD1. Germline loops: CDR1 SNHLY, CDR2 FYNNEI. The CDR3 spans 13 residues. V was clipped by 8 bases and J by 6 bases; unmatched bases: 7. The CDR3 spells CASWGDRVDGYTF. The CDR3 region has the DNA TGTGCCAGCTGGGGGGACAGGGTAGATGGCTACACCTTC.

The chain carries TRBV6-1 and TRBJ1-2; D unresolved. Trimming shortened V by 1 base and J by 3 bases, and 6 bases separated the two germline ends. Per the germline V gene, CDR1 is MNHNS and CDR2 is SASEGT. The CDR3 has 13 amino acids. The CDR3: CASSEVGDYGYTF. The CDR3 DNA sequence: TGTGCCAGCAGTGAAGTCGGGGACTATGGCTACACCTTC.

CDR3 residues: CASSQDRGFNSPLHF. In DNA form, the CDR3 reads TGCGCCAGCAGCCAGGACAGGGGGTTTAATTCACCCCTCCACTTT. The chain recombines TRBV4-3 with TRBJ1-6; TRBD1 matches at 10 bases. The CDR3 is 15 residues long. CDR1 and CDR2 from the germline V gene are LGHNA and YSLEER. The V and J ends lost 3 bases and 6 bases, in that order; junction bases with no gene match: 2.

The rearrangement uses TRBV21-1 and TRBJ1-6. TRBV21-1 is designated a pseudogene. The CDR3 totals 17 residues. The CDR3 sequence is CAGILGVERNYNSPLHF. CDR3 in DNA: TGTGCCGGCATCCTGGGGGTAGAAAGAAACTATAATTCACCCCTCCACTTT.

This chain joins TRBV9 and TRBJ1-2, with D perhaps TRBD1 (5 bases). V was pared by 0 bases and J by 2 bases, with 8 bases between. Germline CDR1 SGDLS, CDR2 YYNGEE. The CDR3 consists of 14 residues. DNA of the CDR3: TGTGCCAGCAGCGTAGAGGGACGGAACTATGGCTACACCTTC. Protein sequence: CASSVEGRNYGYTF.

This chain uses TRBV27 with TRBJ2-7; D possibly corresponds to TRBD2 (5 bases). Germline-derived CDR1 and CDR2 are MNHEY and SMNVEV (reference sequence). The CDR3 spans 12 residues. Trimming removed 6 bases at V and 5 bases at J, with 11 bases between. The DNA for the CDR3 is TGTGCCAGCAGCTCCCCGGGAAACGAGCAGTACTTC. This translates into CASSSPGNEQYF.

The chain has TRBV4-1 and TRBJ1-2; maybe TRBD1 (6 bases). Trimming pared 4 bases from V and 8 bases from J, leaving 26 bases between. Looked up from germline, CDR1 is MGHRA and CDR2 is YSYEKL. The CDR3 length is 17 residues. CDR3 region: CASSPLGKPGALGGYTF. The DNA of the CDR3 is TGCGCCAGCAGCCCTCTAGGCAAACCGGGGGCACTGGGGGGCTACACCTTC.

The rearrangement uses TRBV5-1 and TRBJ2-1; D ambiguous. Germline CDR1 reads SGHRS; CDR2 reads YFSETQ. The ends were cut back, 4 bases at V and 4 bases at J, with 9 bases in the middle. This CDR3 has 13 residues. DNA for the CDR3: TGCGCCAGCAGCCCCACCAATTACAATGAGCAGTTCTTC. Translated: CASSPTNYNEQFF.

V is TRBV13 and J is TRBJ1-1; 7 bases line up with TRBD1. This CDR3 has 14 residues. Germline CDR1 PRHDT, CDR2 FYEKMQ (reference sequence). The trim removed 2 bases at V and 4 bases at J, leaving 4 bases unmatched. CDR3: CASSLRGGFTEAFF. The CDR3 bases are TGTGCCAGCAGCTTAAGAGGGGGCTTCACTGAAGCTTTCTTT.

The chain uses TRBV5-6 and TRBJ2-1; 7 bases are shared with TRBD1. This CDR3 has 15 amino acids. V shed 0 bases and J 2 bases; nucleotides not matched to a gene: 2. In germline, CDR1 is SGHDT, CDR2 YYEEEE. This CDR3 reads CASSLGDRAYNEQFF. The CDR3 coding sequence is TGTGCCAGCAGCTTGGGGGACAGAGCCTACAATGAGCAGTTCTTC. Full variable domain (rest looked up from reference TRBV5-6 and TRBJ2-1): DAGVTQSPTHLIKTRGQQVTLRCSPKSGHDTVSWYQQALGQGPQFIFQYYEEEERQRGNFPDRFSGHQFPNYSSELNVNALLLGDSALYLCASSLGDRAYNEQFFGPGTRLTVL.

The chain uses TRBV4-1 and TRBJ2-7; no clear D gene. V lost 3 bases and J lost 0, with 9 bases in between. Germline CDR1 is MGHRA and CDR2 is YSYEKL. This CDR3 contains 14 residues. The CDR3 region is CASSHLPGSYEQYF. CDR3 nucleotides: TGCGCCAGCAGCCATCTCCCCGGCTCCTACGAGCAGTACTTC.

This clone was found a few times. The rearrangement links TRBV7-9 to TRBJ1-2, with D tentatively TRBD1 (6 bases). With 4 bases removed from V and 5 bases from J, the gap between germline ends came to 11 bases. Germline CDR1 and CDR2: SEHNR and FQNEAQ (reference sequence). The CDR3 is 13 amino acids. This CDR3 is CASSSPGQYGYTF. The CDR3 nucleotides read TGTGCCAGCAGCTCTCCCGGACAGTATGGCTACACCTTC.

For this clone: The junction departs from germline at one end; a sequencing error may be responsible. This chain connects TRBV7-9 to TRBJ2-7; weak D call: TRBD2 (7 bases). Germline V lookup: CDR1 SEHNR, CDR2 FQNEAQ (reference sequence). CDR3 length equals 12 residues. The CDR3 nucleotides read TGTGCCAGCAGCTTAGCGGGGGGGGCCGAGAACTTC. Translating gives CASSLAGGAENF.

This clone occurred a few times. The rearrangement links TRBV7-9 to TRBJ1-1; tentative D call: TRBD1 (6 bases). The CDR3 sequence is 13 residues long. Germline values: CDR1 SEHNR, CDR2 FQNEAQ (reference sequence). Trimming removed 5 bases at V and 3 bases at J, with 10 bases between. In DNA form, the CDR3 reads TGTGCCAGCAGCCCAAGGGGGGACACTGAAGCTTTCTTT. Translating gives CASSPRGDTEAFF.

The chain combines TRBV4-1 with TRBJ1-4; no clear D gene. The V end was cut by 3 bases, the J end by 6 bases, with 11 bases between. The CDR3 covers 14 residues. CDR1 and CDR2 (germline): MGHRA, YSYEKL. CDR3 coding DNA: TGCGCCAGCAGCCAGGCCGGAGATTATGAAAAACTGTTTTTT. Translated, it gives CASSQAGDYEKLFF.

J is TRBJ1-2 and V is TRBV18; possibly TRBD1 for D (6 bases). Germline CDR1 reads KGHSH; CDR2 reads LQKENI. The V and J ends lost 3 bases and 1 base respectively, with 12 bases between them. This CDR3 contains 15 residues. For the CDR3, the DNA is TGTGCCAGCTCACCCGGACAGATCGTTAACTATGGCTACACCTTC. It translates to CASSPGQIVNYGYTF.

This clone was seen more than once but under ten times. The rearrangement links TRBV28 to TRBJ1-5; no firm D call. The CDR3 is 16 residues long. V lost 4 bases to trimming and J lost 4 bases, with 17 bases between them. Per germline, CDR1 MDHEN and CDR2 SYDVKM. The DNA of the CDR3 is TGTGCCAGCAGTTCCCCCCAAGGGAGCCCGAATCAGCCCCAGCATTTT. Translated, it gives CASSSPQGSPNQPQHF.

DNA for the CDR3: TGTGCCAGCAGTGATGGGGGCAATCAGCCCCAGCATTTT. Translated, it gives CASSDGGNQPQHF. The J gene is TRBJ1-5, the V gene TRBV6-1, with no clear D. This CDR3 contains 13 residues. CDR1 and CDR2 from the germline V gene are MNHNS and SASEGT. Trimming shortened V by 3 bases and J by 2 bases, and 5 bases separated the two germline ends.